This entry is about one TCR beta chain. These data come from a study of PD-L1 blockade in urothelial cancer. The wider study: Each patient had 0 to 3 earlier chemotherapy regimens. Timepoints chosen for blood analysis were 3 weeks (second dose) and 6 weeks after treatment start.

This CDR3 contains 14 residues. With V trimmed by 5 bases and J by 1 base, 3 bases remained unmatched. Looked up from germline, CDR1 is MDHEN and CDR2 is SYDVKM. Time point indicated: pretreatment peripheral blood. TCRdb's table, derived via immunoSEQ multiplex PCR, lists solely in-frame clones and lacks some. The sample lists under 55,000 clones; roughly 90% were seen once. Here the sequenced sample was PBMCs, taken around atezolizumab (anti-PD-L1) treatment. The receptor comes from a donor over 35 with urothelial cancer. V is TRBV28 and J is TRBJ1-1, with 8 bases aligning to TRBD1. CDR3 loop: CASSLTGANTEAFF. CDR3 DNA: TGTGCCAGCAGTCTGACAGGGGCGAACACTGAAGCTTTCTTT. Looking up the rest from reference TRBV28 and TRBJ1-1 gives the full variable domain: DVKVTQSSRYLVKRTGEKVFLECVQDMDHENMFWYRQDPGLGLRLIYFSYDVKMKEKGDIPEGYSVSREKKERFSLILESASTNQTSMYLCASSLTGANTEAFFGQGTRLTVV.